What follows are 8 T cell receptor beta chains derived from one specimen sequenced in a study of cytomegalovirus exposure and HLA in healthy donors. The method was immunoSEQ multiplex PCR; TCRdb's version includes in-frame clones alone and lacks a portion of them. This sample has fewer than 200,000 clones, with roughly 80% found just once. The source material was PBMCs. The receptors derive from a woman between 18 and 30 years old in good health and CMV-seropositive.

This chain links TRBV5-1 with TRBJ1-1; maybe TRBD1 (6 bases). The germline V and J ends were trimmed by 0 bases and 4 bases, with 16 bases remaining between them. This CDR3 has 16 residues. In germline, CDR1 is SGHRS, CDR2 YFSETQ. The CDR3 bases are TGCGCCAGCAGCTTGGGGACCAAGGGGGTATTCACTGAAGCTTTCTTT. It is translated as CASSLGTKGVFTEAFF.

This rearrangement joins TRBV2 to TRBJ2-7; a weak D match, TRBD2 (6 bases). The germline V gene has CDR1 SNHLY and CDR2 FYNNEI. This CDR3 comprises 11 residues. V lost 7 bases and J lost 2, with 6 bases in between. The CDR3, as DNA: TGTGCCAGCACGGGGGCCTACGAGCAGTACTTC. Translated, it gives CASTGAYEQYF.

The V call is TRBV4-1, the J call TRBJ2-7; D possibly corresponds to TRBD1 (8 bases). CDR1 and CDR2 (germline): MGHRA, YSYEKL. The V end was cut by 4 bases, the J end by 2 bases, with 18 bases between. The CDR3 runs to 16 residues. The CDR3 DNA reads as TGCGCCAGCAGCCCCGCCGGGAGGACAGGGACCTACGAGCAGTACTTC. This encodes CASSPAGRTGTYEQYF.

The chain links TRBV7-9 to TRBJ2-1; tentatively, D is TRBD1 (5 bases). Germline V gives CDR1 SEHNR, CDR2 FQNEAQ (reference sequence). Trimming took off 3 bases at V and 7 bases at J, with 10 bases between the two ends. The CDR3 length is 13 residues. DNA for the CDR3: TGTGCCAGCAGCTTGATTGACAGTAATGAGCAGTTCTTC. Translated: CASSLIDSNEQFF.

The chain uses TRBV5-1 and TRBJ2-3, with D perhaps TRBD2 (5 bases). V dropped 4 bases and J dropped 5 bases, with 14 bases sitting between them. Germline V gene lookup returns CDR1 SGHRS and CDR2 YFSETQ. This CDR3 has 14 residues. The DNA of the CDR3 is TGCGCCAGCAGCCGGACTGGCACTGGAGATACGCAGTATTTT. Its translation is CASSRTGTGDTQYF.

The genes are TRBV29-1 and TRBJ2-7, with TRBD1 matching 7 bases. CDR3 length: 13 amino acids. V dropped 3 bases and J dropped 4; count of bases not matched to a gene: 6. CDR1 is SQVTM, CDR2 ANQGSEA, per germline. The CDR3 DNA is TGCAGCGTTGAGACAGGGTCTAATTACGAGCAGTACTTC. This encodes CSVETGSNYEQYF.

The V gene is TRBV18, the J gene TRBJ2-3, with D maybe TRBD1 (6 bases). V was cut by 2 bases and J by 1 base, with 16 bases left in between. The germline CDR1 and CDR2 sequences are KGHSH and LQKENI. The CDR3 loop spans 17 amino acids. The CDR3 sequence: CASSPGGAAGGTDTQYF. The DNA of the CDR3 is TGTGCCAGCTCACCAGGGGGCGCGGCGGGCGGCACAGATACGCAGTATTTT. Full variable domain (missing parts from reference TRBV18 and TRBJ2-3): NAGVMQNPRHLVRRRGQEARLRCSPMKGHSHVYWYRQLPEEGLKFMVYLQKENIIDESGMPKERFSAEFPKEGPSILRIQQVVRGDSAAYFCASSPGGAAGGTDTQYFGPGTRLTVL.

The V call is TRBV27, the J call TRBJ1-1; tentative D call: TRBD1 (6 bases). The germline V and J ends were trimmed by 3 bases and 8 bases, with 10 bases remaining between them. CDR1 and CDR2 from the germline V gene are MNHEY and SMNVEV (reference sequence). The CDR3 runs to 12 residues. Written as DNA, the CDR3 is TGTGCCAGCAGTTTTGGGACATCGGAAGCTTTCTTT. Protein: CASSFGTSEAFF.